The following is a T cell receptor (beta chain) sequence with its context. The table came from immunoSEQ multiplex PCR; TCRdb's copy has only in-frame clones and leaves some out. The table records around 170,000 clones, 90% of them present only once. The V gene lost 6 bases and the J gene lost 2 bases, with 10 bases spanning the gap. The germline V gene has CDR1 ENHRY and CDR2 SYGVKD. The CDR3 covers 13 residues. The sample originates from a study of control samples from healthy donors and cancer patients. The chain recombines TRBV10-3 with TRBJ1-2; a possible D gene is TRBD1 (5 bases). The receptor comes from a woman aged 45-59 years in good health. The specimen was blood. CDR3 in DNA: TGTGCCATCAGCCCGACAGACAACTATGGCTACACCTTC. It is translated as CAISPTDNYGYTF.